This entry concerns a single TCR beta chain. The sample belongs to a study of T cell changes during pregnancy in multiple sclerosis. Method: immunoSEQ multiplex PCR; TCRdb's copy keeps in-frame clones and lacks some. The sample includes tens of thousands of clones, 85% to 95% of them seen just once. CDR1 and CDR2 from the germline V gene are SEHNR and FQNEAQ (reference sequence). The length of the CDR3 is 15 residues. The ends were cut back, 5 bases at V and 5 bases at J, with 18 bases in the middle. This TCR derives from a female donor in good health, enrolled as a control in a pregnancy study. The material was peripheral blood, obtained in the third trimester of pregnancy. This chain connects TRBV7-9 to TRBJ1-1; no clear D. The CDR3 DNA follows: TGTGCCAGCAGCCCACCAGCATTTACGGGGACTGAAGCTTTCTTT. It is translated as CASSPPAFTGTEAFF.